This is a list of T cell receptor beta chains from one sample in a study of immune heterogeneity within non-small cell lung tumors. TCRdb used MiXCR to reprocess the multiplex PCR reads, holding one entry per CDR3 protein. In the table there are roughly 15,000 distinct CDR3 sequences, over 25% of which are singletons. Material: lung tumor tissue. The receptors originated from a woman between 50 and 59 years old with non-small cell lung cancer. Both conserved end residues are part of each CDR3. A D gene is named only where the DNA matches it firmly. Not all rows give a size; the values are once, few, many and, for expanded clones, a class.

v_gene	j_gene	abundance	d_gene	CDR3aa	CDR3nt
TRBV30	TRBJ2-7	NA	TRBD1	CAWNSDRAEQYF	TGTGCCTGGAATAGTGACAGGGCTGAGCAGTACTTC
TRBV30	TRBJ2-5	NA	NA	CAWRSTGRETQYF	TGTGCCTGGAGGTCGACGGGAAGGGAGACCCAGTACTTC
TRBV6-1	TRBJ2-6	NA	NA	CAADRASSGANVLIF	TGTGCTGCGGACAGAGCGTCCTCTGGGGCCAACGTCCTGATTTTC
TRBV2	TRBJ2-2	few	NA	CASSVDTGELFF	TGTGCCAGCAGTGTTGACACCGGGGAGCTGTTTTTT
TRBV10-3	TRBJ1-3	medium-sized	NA	CAILGGSSGNTIYF	TGTGCCATCCTGGGGGGAAGCTCTGGAAACACCATATATTTT
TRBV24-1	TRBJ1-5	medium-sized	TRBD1	CATTRDREFPNQPQHF	TGTGCCACCACCCGGGACAGGGAGTTTCCTAATCAGCCCCAGCATTTT
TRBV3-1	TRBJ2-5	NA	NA	CASSQAEDQETRYF	TGTGCCAGCAGCCAAGCGGAGGACCAAGAGACCCGGTACTTC
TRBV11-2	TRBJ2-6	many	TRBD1	CASSTDRAVGANVLTF	TGTGCCAGCAGCACCGACAGGGCAGTTGGGGCCAACGTCCTGACTTTC
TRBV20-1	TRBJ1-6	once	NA	CSARASSASGPWSPLHF	TGCAGTGCTAGAGCCAGCTCTGCATCGGGGCCATGGTCACCCCTCCACTTT
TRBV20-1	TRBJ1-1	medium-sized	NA	CSATTGLGKAFF	TGCAGTGCCACGACGGGTCTTGGGAAAGCTTTCTTT
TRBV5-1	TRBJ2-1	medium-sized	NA	CASSLEGVPSYNEQFF	TGCGCCAGCAGCTTGGAGGGGGTCCCCTCCTACAATGAGCAGTTCTTC
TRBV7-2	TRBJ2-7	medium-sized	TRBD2	CASSLGGGGNYEQYF	TGTGCCAGCAGCTTAGGGGGCGGGGGTAACTACGAGCAGTACTTC
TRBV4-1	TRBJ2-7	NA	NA	CASSQEISGTPYEQYF	TGCGCCAGCAGCCAAGAGATTTCCGGGACACCCTACGAGCAGTACTTC
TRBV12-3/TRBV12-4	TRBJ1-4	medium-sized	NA	CASSLWDWLATNEKLFF	TGTGCCAGCAGTTTATGGGATTGGCTTGCAACTAATGAAAAACTGTTTTTT
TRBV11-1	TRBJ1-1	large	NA	CASSLYLNTEAFF	TGTGCCAGCAGCTTATACCTGAACACTGAAGCTTTCTTT
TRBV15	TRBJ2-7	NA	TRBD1	CATSRVYGQGFEQYF	TGTGCCACCAGCAGAGTCTATGGACAGGGTTTCGAGCAGTACTTC
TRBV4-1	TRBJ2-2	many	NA	CASSQDETFPGELFF	TGCGCCAGCAGCCAAGATGAAACTTTCCCTGGGGAGCTGTTTTTT
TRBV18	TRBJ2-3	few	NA	CASSFRRYGDTDTQYF	TGTGCCAGCTCATTCAGACGCTATGGTGACACAGATACGCAGTATTTT
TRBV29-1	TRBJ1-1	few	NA	CSVEGTGRTNTEAFF	TGCAGCGTTGAGGGCACAGGGCGTACTAACACTGAAGCTTTCTTT
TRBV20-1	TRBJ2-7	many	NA	CSARDGTYEQYF	TGCAGTGCCAGGGACGGAACCTACGAGCAGTACTTC
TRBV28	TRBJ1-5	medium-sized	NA	CASSSTSGMENQPQHF	TGTGCCAGCAGTTCCACCTCGGGTATGGAGAATCAGCCCCAGCATTTT
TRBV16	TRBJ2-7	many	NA	CASSRSRGAHEQYF	TGTGCCAGCAGCCGTTCACGGGGGGCCCACGAGCAGTACTTC
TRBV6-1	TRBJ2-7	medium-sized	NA	CASSTAQGYIHEQYF	TGTGCCAGCAGTACAGCTCAGGGTTATATCCACGAGCAGTACTTC
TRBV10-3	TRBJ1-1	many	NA	CAISERSWGPTEAFF	TGTGCCATCAGTGAGCGATCTTGGGGGCCAACTGAAGCTTTCTTT